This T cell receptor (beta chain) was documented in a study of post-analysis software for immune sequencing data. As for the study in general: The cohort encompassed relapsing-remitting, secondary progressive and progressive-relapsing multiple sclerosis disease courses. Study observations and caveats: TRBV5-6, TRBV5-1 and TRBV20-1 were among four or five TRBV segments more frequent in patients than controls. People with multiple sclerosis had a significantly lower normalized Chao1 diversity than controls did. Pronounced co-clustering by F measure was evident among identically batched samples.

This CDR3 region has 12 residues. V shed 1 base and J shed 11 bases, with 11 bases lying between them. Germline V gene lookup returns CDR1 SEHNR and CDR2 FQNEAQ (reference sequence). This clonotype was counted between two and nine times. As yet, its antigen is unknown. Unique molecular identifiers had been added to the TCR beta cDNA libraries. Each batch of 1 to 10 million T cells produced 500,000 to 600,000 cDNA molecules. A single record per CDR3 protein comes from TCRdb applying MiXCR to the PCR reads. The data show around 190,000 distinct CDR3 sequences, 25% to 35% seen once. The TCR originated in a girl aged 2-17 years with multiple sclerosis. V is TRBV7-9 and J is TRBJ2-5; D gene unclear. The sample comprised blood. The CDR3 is CASSLDLGEQYF. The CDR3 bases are TGTGCCAGCAGCTTAGACTTGGGTGAGCAGTACTTC.